The T cell receptor beta chain under discussion was sequenced for a study of blood T cells in healthy people across ages (dated by TCRdb to between 2014 and 2017). A note on the overall study: In model experiments, template switching captured roughly one uniquely barcoded TCR beta cDNA molecule for every two T cells. Donors were grouped into four age groups: young (average 16 years), middle-aged (39), aged (about 59) and long-lived (about 89). To avoid experimental bias, donors of different ages were randomly spread across the sequencing lanes. For two donors (one aged 18 to 29 and one aged 80 or older), the study analyzed two additional independent replicas of 1 million unique cDNA reads from the same blood draw. Age-related changes in TCR beta repertoire diversity were measured in the study by deep sequencing normalized with unique cDNA molecular identifiers.

Receptor libraries were prepared by 5' RACE. Sequencing used an Illumina HiSeq 2500. The second PCR ran for about 6 to 11 cycles and used a J-beta primer mix along with a sample-barcoded 5' primer. Each TCR beta cDNA molecule received a unique molecular identifier from a template-switch 5' adaptor carrying 12 random nucleotides. Each sample yielded at least 2.5 million CDR3-containing paired-end reads. The Mint cDNA synthesis kit, primed by a TRBC-specific oligonucleotide, was used to synthesize first-strand cDNA from all RNA. All cDNA was treated with uracil-DNA glycosylase and then went through a first 18-cycle PCR with the universal primers M1SS and BC2_uni_R. The original methods were these. Each sample was normalized by randomly selecting 1 million high-quality reads, each carrying a distinct molecular identifier. Reads sharing molecular identifiers were discarded rather than binned into consensus sequences. CDR3 identification, clonotype clustering and error correction used MiTCR with a Q25 quality threshold and the strictest error-elimination algorithm. A nonparametric unseen species model with Euler transformation was used to estimate a lower bound on total TCR beta diversity. In TCRdb, the public reads were trimmed at Q25 with fastp and aligned with MiXCR, with productive beta chains retained. A single entry per CDR3 protein holds the most common genes and DNA from its merged rows. The V and J calls were not made by the authors but by TCRdb's processing. This sample is represented by around 280,000 distinct CDR3 sequences; 27% of them were singletons. The ten largest clonotypes hold over 25% of the sample.

Systemically healthy Caucasian individuals from Russia, 35 to 50 in total and aged roughly 6 to 95 years, were included as donors. Each donor gave roughly 11 milliliters of peripheral blood, drawn into EDTA-treated Vacutainer tubes. Ficoll-Paque density-gradient centrifugation was used to isolate PBMCs, with at least 6.5 million per sample. Trizol reagent was used to extract total RNA from PBMCs, with at least 5 micrograms per sample. For every donor, an aliquot of PBMCs went through flow cytometry to measure the percentages of naive CD45RAhigh/CD27high T cells. Study-wide findings and limitations: Observed TCR beta diversity per million T cells fell roughly linearly with age, and a significant reduction was already apparent by age approximately 41. Estimates of total diversity from one million sequenced T cells were regarded as lower bounds and underestimates. Bulk unsorted PBMC profiling prevented conclusive comparison of naive and antigen-experienced compartments. Donor CMV infection status was unknown, potentially confounding age-related changes in expanded clonotypes. Observed TCR beta diversity correlated strongly with the percentage of naive T cells measured by flow cytometry. Compared with the aged group, more naive CD4+ T cells, fewer expanded clones and increased TCR diversity were shown by the long-lived group, suggesting age selection.

As regards this clonotype: Its antigen is unknown. No base quality information exists; no much larger clone differs at one position.

From the cysteine up to the phenylalanine, the CDR3 has a length of 13 residues. Left in the record is the CDR3 DNA by itself, 39 bases read in frame from the first base. CDR1 LNHNV and CDR2 YYDKDF are derived from the germline V gene (reference sequence). Relative to germline, V is 1 base shorter and J is 7 bases shorter, with 10 bases between their ends. This TCR came from a woman in her seventies in good health. The chain is assembled from TRBV15 and TRBJ1-1; no D gene call is confident. The sequencing sample was made of blood. The CDR3 region: CATSRGYGNEAFF. The nucleotide sequence reads as follows: TGTGCCACCAGCAGAGGTTACGGGAATGAAGCTTTCTTT.